These 14 T cell receptor beta chains were all obtained from the same sample, sequenced in a study of CD8+ T cells in alopecia areata (dated by TCRdb to 2016 to 2019). Library creation used the immunoSEQ multiplex PCR assay. To provide template for TCR sequencing, every sample had RNA extracted and reverse transcribed into cDNA. Held by TCRdb, this immuneACCESS table contains in-frame sequences only and omits some clones. Under half of the omission traces to an unresolved V gene where checked; the cause of the rest is unknown. In all, the sample holds some 120,000 clones, and 45% to 65% of those were seen once. In total, the top ten clones hold 3.5% to 5% of the sample. The time point label on this specimen signifies: baseline before oral tofacitinib. Material: CD4+ T cells sorted from blood, obtained at week 0. These receptors were collected from a human donor with alopecia areata.

The chain couples TRBV5-6 to TRBJ2-5; D unclear. V was cut by 5 bases and J by 8 bases, with 13 bases left in between. The germline V gene encodes CDR1 SGHDT and CDR2 YYEEEE. CDR3 length equals 12 residues. The CDR3 is CASRRTDSTQYF. The CDR3 DNA sequence: TGTGCCAGCAGGAGGACCGATTCTACCCAGTACTTC.

This chain uses TRBV15 with TRBJ1-6; D remains unclear. CDR1 and CDR2 (germline): LNHNV, YYDKDF (reference sequence). This CDR3 has 15 residues. Trimming took off 2 bases at V and 10 bases at J, with 15 bases between the two ends. The CDR3 DNA reads as TGTGCCACCAGCAGAATTCCCTTAACCAACTCACCCCTCCACTTT. As protein: CATSRIPLTNSPLHF.

The rearrangement uses TRBV7-6 and TRBJ2-7; unclear D gene. The V end lost 0 bases, the J end lost 9 bases, and 18 bases lay between the germline ends. The germline V gene has CDR1 SGHVS and CDR2 FNYEAQ. CDR3 size: 15 residues. DNA for the CDR3: TGTGCCAGCAGCTTAGCAGTCGGGCGCCATCAGGTGCAGTACTTC. Amino acid sequence: CASSLAVGRHQVQYF.

The rearrangement links TRBV7-8 to TRBJ2-1, with TRBD1 matching over 8 bases. With 4 bases clipped from V and 7 bases from J, the junction kept 12 bases outside the gene matches. The V gene's germline CDR1 is SGHVS and CDR2 FQNEAQ. This CDR3 comprises 16 residues. The CDR3 reads CASSSHPQGARNEQFF. In nucleotides, the CDR3 is TGTGCCAGCAGCTCTCATCCCCAGGGGGCACGGAATGAGCAGTTCTTC.

The V call is TRBV7-2, the J call TRBJ2-7; the D gene could be TRBD1 or TRBD2 (6 bases each). Trimming pared 6 bases from V and 2 bases from J, leaving 11 bases between. Per the germline V gene, CDR1 is SGHTA and CDR2 is FQGNSA. CDR3 length: 13 amino acids. CDR3 region: CASRGGSTYEQYF. CDR3 in DNA: TGTGCCAGCAGGGGGGGCAGCACCTACGAGCAGTACTTC. Using reference TRBV7-2 and TRBJ2-7 for the parts outside the CDR3, the full variable domain is GAGVSQSPSNKVTEKGKDVELRCDPISGHTALYWYRQSLGQGLEFLIYFQGNSAPDKSGLPSDRFSAERTGGSVSTLTIQRTQQEDSAVYLCASRGGSTYEQYFGPGTRLTVT.

This clone was recorded a few times. V is TRBV7-9 and J is TRBJ2-3; 7 bases match TRBD1. Germline loops: CDR1 SEHNR, CDR2 FQNEAQ (reference sequence). Trimming removed 5 bases from V and 0 bases from J; junction bases left unmatched: 11. The CDR3 loop spans 17 amino acids. The CDR3 loop reads CASSAIRQGRSTDTQYF. CDR3 coding DNA: TGTGCCAGCAGCGCTATCCGACAGGGAAGGAGCACAGATACGCAGTATTTT.

For the CDR3, the DNA is TGTGCCAGCAGTTCGGGACTAGAATTATATGGGAGCTCCTACGAGCAGTACTTC. Its protein is CASSSGLELYGSSYEQYF. This chain uses TRBV28 with TRBJ2-7; 8 nucleotides line up with TRBD2. J gave up 0 bases and V 4 bases, and 14 bases lay outside the gene matches. This CDR3 is built from 18 residues. Per germline, CDR1 MDHEN and CDR2 SYDVKM.

The V call is TRBV5-1, the J call TRBJ2-5, with 13 positions matching TRBD2. Germline trimming cut 3 bases from V and 6 bases from J; bases unmatched to any gene: 8. This CDR3 region has 16 residues. Germline lookup yields CDR1 SGHRS and CDR2 YFSETQ. The CDR3 sequence is CASSSTGTSGTKTQYF. As DNA, the CDR3 is TGCGCCAGCAGCTCCACCGGGACTAGCGGGACAAAGACCCAGTACTTC.

The sample holds a few counts of this clone. This chain joins TRBV4-1 and TRBJ1-3; D possibly corresponds to TRBD1 (5 bases). The CDR3 is 16 amino acids. V gave up 5 bases and J gave up 2 bases, with 16 bases separating them. Germline CDR1 and CDR2: MGHRA and YSYEKL. The CDR3 DNA reads as TGCGCCAGCAGCACAGCGCTCGGGGGAACTGGAAACACCATATATTTT. Amino acid sequence: CASSTALGGTGNTIYF.

The chain combines TRBV2 with TRBJ1-1, with D unclear. The CDR3 runs 15 residues. Trimming removed 1 base at V and 0 bases at J, with 9 bases between. Germline CDR1 is SNHLY and CDR2 is FYNNEI. The chain's CDR3 is CASSEGVTMNTEAFF. The CDR3 DNA reads TGTGCCAGCAGTGAAGGTGTGACCATGAACACTGAAGCTTTCTTT.

This clone was seen only a few times. The rearrangement joins TRBV28 to TRBJ1-5; a weak D match, TRBD1 (5 bases). The V gene lost 2 bases and the J gene lost 4 bases, with 12 bases spanning the gap. Germline CDR1 MDHEN, CDR2 SYDVKM. The CDR3 covers 15 residues. CDR3 sequence: CASSLDRAGNQPQHF. DNA for the CDR3: TGTGCCAGCAGTTTAGATCGGGCAGGGAATCAGCCCCAGCATTTT.

Concerning this clone: The junction differs from germline at one of its ends, possibly a read error. CDR3 amino acids: CASSHSLAGGPETQYF. CDR3 coding DNA: TGTGCCAGCAGTCACTCATTAGCGGGGGGGCCGGAGACCCAGTACTTC. The chain links TRBV6-6 to TRBJ2-5; 11 nucleotides line up with TRBD2. The germline CDR1 and CDR2 sequences are MNHNY and SVGAGI (reference sequence). The CDR3 extends over 16 amino acids.

The V and J genes are TRBV10-3 and TRBJ2-5, with TRBD1 matching over 11 bases. Unmatched junction bases numbered 1, after V lost 6 bases and J lost 4 bases. This CDR3 has 13 amino acids. The germline CDR1 and CDR2 sequences are ENHRY and SYGVKD. CDR3 region: CAIRGQGGETQYF. DNA of the CDR3: TGTGCCATCAGGGGACAGGGGGGAGAGACCCAGTACTTC.

J is TRBJ2-7 and V is TRBV19; weak D call: TRBD1 (5 bases). Looked up from germline, CDR1 is LNHDA and CDR2 is SQIVND (reference sequence). The CDR3 totals 13 residues. The V end lost 5 bases, the J end lost 5 bases, and 13 bases lay between the germline ends. The CDR3 DNA reads as TGTGCCAGTAGTCCCCAGGGATCCCACGAGCAGTACTTC. This gives the protein CASSPQGSHEQYF.